These T cell receptor beta chains were read from a single sample in a study of T-cell reconstitution after alpha-beta-depleted transplantation in children. TCRdb reprocessed the PCR reads with MiXCR, giving one entry per CDR3 protein. This sample has about 980,000 distinct CDR3 sequences, with around 30% found just once. The sample here was PBMCs, mostly from graft donor cells, taken 360 days after TCRalphabeta/CD19-depleted stem cell transplant. The receptors come from a boy younger than two who had a stem cell transplant for SCID, so the T cells may come from the graft donor. Both conserved end residues are part of each CDR3. A D gene is named only where the DNA matches it firmly. The size of a clone is reported for some rows only, either as once, few or many, or as a class for expanded clones.

v_gene	d_gene	abundance	j_gene	CDR3nt	CDR3aa
TRBV20-1	-	few	TRBJ2-7	TGCAGTGCTAGGCAGTCGGGACAAAGATACGAGCAGTACTTC	CSARQSGQRYEQYF
TRBV6-1	-	-	TRBJ1-5	TGTGCCAGCAGCCGATCTCGACAGGTCTCGGGTCAGCCCCAGCATTTT	CASSRSRQVSGQPQHF
TRBV12-3/TRBV12-4	TRBD2	many	TRBJ2-3	TGTGCCAGCAGCCTGACCCGACTAGCGGACACAGATACGCAGTATTTT	CASSLTRLADTDTQYF
TRBV30	TRBD1	-	TRBJ2-6	TGTGCCTGGGACCCCTGGGGAAGGGGGCACTCTGGGGCCAACGTCCTGACTTTC	CAWDPWGRGHSGANVLTF
TRBV30	TRBD1	-	TRBJ1-1	TGTGCCTGGAGTTCCCTTACTACAGGGGACACTGAAGCTTTCTTT	CAWSSLTTGDTEAFF
TRBV5-1	TRBD2	-	TRBJ2-3	TGCGCCAGCAGCCCCCAGACTAGCGGGGGCCCCGTTAGCACAGATACGCAGTATTTT	CASSPQTSGGPVSTDTQYF
TRBV15	TRBD1	-	TRBJ2-7	TGTGCCACCAGACTGGACAGGGGTGCCTACGAGCAGTACTTC	CATRLDRGAYEQYF
TRBV3-1	TRBD1	-	TRBJ2-1	TGTGCCAGCAGCTGGACAGGGGGCGCTTCCAGCCTTTACAATGAGCAGTTCTTC	CASSWTGGASSLYNEQFF
TRBV12-3/TRBV12-4	-	few	TRBJ1-3	TGTGCCAGCAGTTCAGAGGGAAACACCATATATTTT	CASSSEGNTIYF
TRBV10-1	TRBD1	-	TRBJ2-7	TGCGCCAGCAGTGATGGGAGGACAGGGGAACTAAATTCCAGGAGCTCCTACGAGCAGTACTTC	CASSDGRTGELNSRSSYEQYF
TRBV28	-	-	TRBJ2-7	TGTGCCAGCACCACGGACCTGTACGAGCAGTACTTC	CASTTDLYEQYF
TRBV2	-	few	TRBJ2-1	TGTGCCGGGGGTGAGCAGTTCTTC	CAGGEQFF
TRBV10-3	-	-	TRBJ1-1	TGTGCCAGCAGTGAGGTCCACAGTTACACTGAAGCTTTCTTT	CASSEVHSYTEAFF
TRBV12-3/TRBV12-4	TRBD2	-	TRBJ2-1	TGTGCCAGCAGCCGTAAGCGGGGGGGATACAATGAGCAGTTCTTC	CASSRKRGGYNEQFF
TRBV11-2	-	-	TRBJ2-2	TGTGCCAGCAGCTTAGATCGCGTTGTAACCGGGGAGCTGTTTTTT	CASSLDRVVTGELFF
TRBV29-1	-	-	TRBJ1-1	TGCAGCGCACAGGAGACCTCTGAAGCTTTCTTT	CSAQETSEAFF
TRBV18	-	-	TRBJ1-4	TGTGCCAGCTCACCACGTTCTCGGCGTGGTGAAAAACTGTTTTTT	CASSPRSRRGEKLFF
TRBV12-3/TRBV12-4	TRBD2	-	TRBJ2-5	TGTGCCAGCAGGCTGGGGACTAGCGCCCAAGAGACCCAGTACTTC	CASRLGTSAQETQYF
TRBV7-9	-	few	TRBJ2-3	TGTGCCAGCAGCCACGGAGGGACAGCAGATACGCAGTATTTT	CASSHGGTADTQYF
TRBV7-3	TRBD1	few	TRBJ1-5	TGTGCCAGCAGCTTAACACCGGGACAGGGGGCCGGCAATCAGCCCCAGCATTTT	CASSLTPGQGAGNQPQHF
TRBV12-3/TRBV12-4	-	-	TRBJ2-2	TGTGCCAGCAGTTTCAGGGGTCAGGAGCTGTTTTTT	CASSFRGQELFF
TRBV5-1	TRBD2	once	TRBJ2-1	TGCGCCAGCAGCTTCCGGGACTACAAATACAATGAGCAGTTCTTC	CASSFRDYKYNEQFF
TRBV4-1	TRBD1	-	TRBJ2-7	TGCGCCAGCAGCCAGCCGACAGGGGTTTTTTTCGAGCAGTACTTC	CASSQPTGVFFEQYF
TRBV12-5	-	-	TRBJ2-1	TGTGCTAGTGGTTTGGAGTATGAGCAGTTCTTC	CASGLEYEQFF
TRBV20-1	-	-	TRBJ2-2	TGCAGTGCTAGAGATACGTCTTACACCGGGGAGCTGTTTTTT	CSARDTSYTGELFF
TRBV7-2	-	-	TRBJ2-7	TGTGCCAGCAGCCACCGACAGGAGGGTTACGAGCAGTACTTC	CASSHRQEGYEQYF
TRBV20-1	-	-	TRBJ2-6	TGCAGTGCTAGAGATGGTAACAGGGTAATCTCTGGGGCCAACGTCCTGACTTTC	CSARDGNRVISGANVLTF
TRBV3-1	-	many	TRBJ2-7	TGTGCCAGCAGCCACGGGAAGGGACAGTACTTC	CASSHGKGQYF
TRBV15	TRBD2	few	TRBJ2-1	TGTGCCACCAGCAGATCCCAACTAGCGGGGGGGCGTGAGCAGTTCTTC	CATSRSQLAGGREQFF
TRBV4-1	-	few	TRBJ2-1	TGCGCCAGCAGCCCTAACTCCGTAAGCCGGTCCTACAATGAGCAGTTCTTC	CASSPNSVSRSYNEQFF
TRBV20-1	-	once	TRBJ1-1	TGCAGTGCTAGAGTGCCTGAGGAGGGGAGTGAAGCTTTCTTT	CSARVPEEGSEAFF
TRBV7-8	TRBD1	-	TRBJ1-1	TGTGCCAGCAGTTATCGACAGGGCACTGAAGCTTTCTTT	CASSYRQGTEAFF